This T cell receptor beta chain is drawn from a study of monozygotic twins with cystic fibrosis. Study as a whole: Libraries were built from approximately 3 micrograms of fragmented DNA using about 16 PCR cycles. Study-wide results and caveats: Clonality was generally low (median about 0.0097), higher in the most severe patients.

Trimming shortened V by 6 bases and J by 7 bases, and 12 bases separated the two germline ends. From germline, CDR1 is LGHNT and CDR2 FRNRAP. The CDR3 totals 12 residues. Some clones are missing from TCRdb's copy, which holds only in-frame ones; the method was immunoSEQ multiplex PCR. This table has some 15,000 clones, approximately 84% appearing once. On this clone: Its antigen is unidentified.

The chain uses TRBV12-5 and TRBJ1-1; the D is unclear. This TCR was recovered from a boy younger than 18 with cystic fibrosis. The sample taken for sequencing was blood. CDR3 in DNA: TGTGCTAGTGGCCCTCCTGGCGGTGAAGCTTTCTTT. Its translation is CASGPPGGEAFF.